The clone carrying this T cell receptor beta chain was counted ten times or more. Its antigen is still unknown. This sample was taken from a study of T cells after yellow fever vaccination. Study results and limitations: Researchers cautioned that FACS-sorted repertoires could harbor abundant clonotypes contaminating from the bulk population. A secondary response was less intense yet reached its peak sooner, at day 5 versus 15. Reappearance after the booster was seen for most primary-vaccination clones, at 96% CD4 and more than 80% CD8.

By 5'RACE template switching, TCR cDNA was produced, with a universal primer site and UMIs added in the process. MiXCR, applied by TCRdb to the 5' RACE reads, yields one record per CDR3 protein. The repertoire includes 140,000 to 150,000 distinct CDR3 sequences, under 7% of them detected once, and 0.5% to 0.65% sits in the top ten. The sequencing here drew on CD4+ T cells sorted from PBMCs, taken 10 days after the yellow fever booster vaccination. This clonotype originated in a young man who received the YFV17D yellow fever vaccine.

The DNA of the CDR3 is TGCGCCAGCAGCTTGCGGGAGACGAACACTGAAGCTTTCTTT. It is translated as CASSLRETNTEAFF. V gene TRBV5-1 combines with J gene TRBJ1-1; D is undetermined. The CDR3 totals 14 residues. V was pared by 1 base and J by 1 base, with 8 bases between. CDR1 is SGHRS, CDR2 YFSETQ, per germline.